These 22 T cell receptor beta chains came from one sample sequenced in a study of OX40 agonist ivuxolimab in advanced cancers. Generated by immunoSEQ multiplex PCR, the TCRdb table keeps only in-frame clones and is missing some. The table includes 25,000 to 30,000 clones, about four fifths detected once. The specimen was CD4+ or CD8+ T cells sorted from blood, collected in a trial of the OX40 agonist ivuxolimab. The receptors here all came from an adult with an advanced solid tumor such as melanoma, head and neck, liver or kidney cancer.

The rearrangement links TRBV5-6 to TRBJ2-7; D uncertain. This CDR3 comprises 13 residues. The germline V gene encodes CDR1 SGHDT and CDR2 YYEEEE. Deletions cut 0 bases from V and 2 bases from J, with 6 bases between. The CDR3, as DNA: TGTGCCAGCAGCTTGGACCTAACCTACGAGCAGTACTTC. Amino acids: CASSLDLTYEQYF. Looking up the rest from reference TRBV5-6 and TRBJ2-7 gives the full variable domain: DAGVTQSPTHLIKTRGQQVTLRCSPKSGHDTVSWYQQALGQGPQFIFQYYEEEERQRGNFPDRFSGHQFPNYSSELNVNALLLGDSALYLCASSLDLTYEQYFGPGTRLTVT.

The chain recombines TRBV6-1 with TRBJ1-2, with D unclear. CDR3 length: 16 residues. CDR1 and CDR2 (germline): MNHNS, SASEGT. Deletions cut 1 base from V and 4 bases from J, with 16 bases between. The CDR3 bases are TGTGCCAGCAGTGAAGAGCCCGCGGGAATCGGCTATGGCTACACCTTC. As protein: CASSEEPAGIGYGYTF.

The J gene is TRBJ2-1, the V gene TRBV28, with 12 bases fitting TRBD2. Germline values: CDR1 MDHEN, CDR2 SYDVKM. The CDR3 has 17 residues. V shed 3 bases, J shed 6 bases, and the junction held 9 bases outside the gene matches. The CDR3 nucleotides are TGTGCCAGCAGTTTTCTGGGTGAGACTAGCGGGGGCAATGAGCAGTTCTTC. This sequence encodes CASSFLGETSGGNEQFF.

In regard to this clone: The sample contains more than one DNA sequence encoding this CDR3. The rearrangement links TRBV11-2 to TRBJ2-3, with D unresolved. Germline V gives CDR1 SGHAT, CDR2 FQNNGV. V shed 5 bases and J shed 0 bases, with 15 bases lying between them. The CDR3 runs 16 residues. For the CDR3, the DNA is TGTGCCAGCAGCCCGGACCATTTCTCAAGCACAGATACGCAGTATTTT. It is translated as CASSPDHFSSTDTQYF. Variable domain in full (rest from reference TRBV11-2 and TRBJ2-3): EAGVAQSPRYKIIEKRQSVAFWCNPISGHATLYWYQQILGQGPKLLIQFQNNGVVDDSQLPKDRFSAERLKGVDSTLKIQPAKLEDSAVYLCASSPDHFSSTDTQYFGPGTRLTVL.

The V gene is TRBV19, the J gene TRBJ2-7; D unresolved. The V end was cut by 5 bases, the J end by 5 bases, with 10 bases between. Germline-derived CDR1 and CDR2 are LNHDA and SQIVND (reference sequence). This CDR3 spans 12 amino acids. In DNA, the CDR3 is TGTGCCAGTAGTCGACGACAAGACGAGCAGTACTTC. It yields the protein CASSRRQDEQYF.

The CDR3 is CATSTRSQGTYEQYF. The DNA of the CDR3 is TGTGCCACCAGCACCCGATCACAGGGAACCTACGAGCAGTACTTC. This chain connects TRBV15 to TRBJ2-7, with a possible D match to TRBD1 (6 bases). The germline V gene has CDR1 LNHNV and CDR2 YYDKDF (reference sequence). V gave up 4 bases and J gave up 2 bases, with 15 bases separating them. CDR3 length: 15 amino acids.

This chain joins TRBV19 and TRBJ1-6; no clear D. The CDR3 is 14 amino acids. CDR1 and CDR2 from the germline V gene are LNHDA and SQIVND (reference sequence). With 5 bases removed from V and 4 bases from J, the gap between germline ends came to 9 bases. The CDR3 nucleotides are TGTGCCAGTAGTCCAGGAGCATATAATTCACCCCTCCACTTT. It specifies CASSPGAYNSPLHF.

This clone was picked up a small number of times. The chain uses TRBV18 and TRBJ2-3, with D maybe TRBD1 (6 bases). CDR1 and CDR2 (germline): KGHSH, LQKENI. V was trimmed by 2 bases and J by 2 bases, leaving 11 bases between them. There are 15 residues in the CDR3. The CDR3 DNA reads TGTGCCAGCTCACCAGTTGACAGGTCCACAGATACGCAGTATTTT. Translation: CASSPVDRSTDTQYF.

The genes are TRBV19 and TRBJ1-1; D remains ambiguous. The CDR3 length is 13 residues. Germline V gene data show CDR1 as LNHDA and CDR2 as SQIVND (reference sequence). Trimming stripped 3 bases from V and 2 bases from J, with 7 bases between. The CDR3 loop reads CASSIRYNTEAFF. In nucleotides, the CDR3 is TGTGCCAGTAGTATCAGGTACAACACTGAAGCTTTCTTT.

The J gene is TRBJ1-1, the V gene TRBV19; possible D gene TRBD1, 5 bases. The CDR3 runs 15 residues. With 2 bases removed from V and 5 bases from J, the gap between germline ends came to 15 bases. From germline, CDR1 is LNHDA and CDR2 SQIVND (reference sequence). The CDR3 DNA reads as TGTGCCAGTAGTATATCTGCAGGGTTCTCTACTGAAGCTTTCTTT. Protein sequence: CASSISAGFSTEAFF.

This sequence joins TRBV25-1 and TRBJ1-2, with 7 bases fitting TRBD1. This CDR3 is built from 15 residues. Trimming at V came to 4 bases and at J to 4 bases, leaving 9 bases not matched to a gene. Per germline, CDR1 MGHDK and CDR2 SYGVNS. The chain's CDR3 is CASSVRDSLGYGYTF. For the CDR3, the DNA is TGTGCCAGCAGTGTACGGGACAGTCTTGGCTATGGCTACACCTTC.

The gene calls are TRBV5-4 and TRBJ2-7; no definite D call. Germline V CDR1 and CDR2: SGHNT, YYREEE (reference sequence). Trimming removed 0 bases at V and 2 bases at J, with 9 bases between. CDR3 size: 14 residues. CDR3 sequence (DNA): TGTGCCAGCAGCTTGGGTGCAGGCGCCTACGAGCAGTACTTC. This encodes CASSLGAGAYEQYF.

J is TRBJ2-7 and V is TRBV6-6, with 11 bases fitting TRBD1. The CDR3 loop spans 14 amino acids. Germline V CDR1 and CDR2: MNHNY, SVGAGI (reference sequence). V lost 4 bases, J lost 7 bases, and 6 bases stayed unmatched. The CDR3 DNA is TGTGCCAGCAGTTCCGGGACAGGGGGTAAGGAGCAGTACTTC. It encodes CASSSGTGGKEQYF.

Comments on this clone: Other nucleotide sequences from this sample produce the same CDR3. The CDR3 DNA follows: TGTGCCAGCTCACCTGATAGCAATCAGCCCCAGCATTTT. It is translated as CASSPDSNQPQHF. V is TRBV18 and J is TRBJ1-5; D uncertain. The CDR3 is 13 amino acids. V lost 3 bases and J lost 0, with 3 bases in between. Germline V lookup: CDR1 KGHSH, CDR2 LQKENI.

V usage is TRBV18 and J usage is TRBJ2-3; a weak D match, TRBD1 (6 bases). The CDR3 loop spans 19 amino acids. The V end lost 5 bases, the J end lost 1 base, and 25 bases lay between the germline ends. Per germline, CDR1 KGHSH and CDR2 LQKENI. This chain's CDR3 is CASSKGHLKPSLGTDTQYF. CDR3 DNA: TGTGCCAGCTCAAAGGGACACCTCAAACCCTCCTTAGGCACAGATACGCAGTATTTT.

The CDR3 DNA follows: TGTGCCACCACCCTCCGGCCGGGGCGGGAGACCCAGTACTTC. This codes for CATTLRPGRETQYF. This chain connects TRBV15 to TRBJ2-5; D is tentatively TRBD1 or TRBD2 (5 bases each). Per germline, CDR1 LNHNV and CDR2 YYDKDF (reference sequence). V lost 7 bases, J lost 5 bases, and 17 bases lay in between. The CDR3 has 14 residues.

The chain combines TRBV19 with TRBJ2-1, with a weak D call TRBD2 (5 bases). Trimming pared 2 bases from V and 0 bases from J, leaving 8 bases between. The CDR3 has 15 residues. From germline, CDR1 is LNHDA and CDR2 SQIVND (reference sequence). CDR3: CASSISGSSYNEQFF. As DNA, the CDR3 is TGTGCCAGTAGTATAAGCGGCAGCTCCTACAATGAGCAGTTCTTC. Variable domain in full (rest from reference TRBV19 and TRBJ2-1): DGGITQSPKYLFRKEGQNVTLSCEQNLNHDAMYWYRQDPGQGLRLIYYSQIVNDFQKGDIAEGYSVSREKKESFPLTVTSAQKNPTAFYLCASSISGSSYNEQFFGPGTRLTVL.

This sequence joins TRBV4-2 and TRBJ2-7, with 11 nucleotides matching TRBD2. J was trimmed by 5 bases and V by 0 bases; bases with no gene match: 12. In germline, CDR1 is LGHNA, CDR2 YNFKEQ. CDR3 size: 18 residues. The CDR3 sequence is CASSQDLRLAGGTDEQYF. CDR3 sequence (DNA): TGTGCCAGCAGCCAAGATCTTCGGCTAGCGGGGGGTACCGACGAGCAGTACTTC.

The rearrangement joins TRBV27 to TRBJ2-1; 8 bases match TRBD2. CDR1 and CDR2 (germline): MNHEY, SMNVEV (reference sequence). CDR3 size: 14 residues. The V gene end was trimmed by 6 bases and the J gene end by 3 bases; junction bases not matched to a gene: 4. The CDR3 loop is CASRRGGVYNEQFF. The DNA for the CDR3 is TGTGCCAGCAGACGGGGGGGGGTCTACAATGAGCAGTTCTTC.

This sequence joins TRBV25-1 and TRBJ2-7; the match to TRBD1 covers 7 bases. The CDR3 sequence is 16 residues long. Losses at the gene ends were 5 bases for V and 0 bases for J; bases not matched to a gene: 10. The germline V gene has CDR1 MGHDK and CDR2 SYGVNS. The CDR3: CASSNADRALSYEQYF. The CDR3, as DNA: TGTGCCAGCAGTAACGCCGACAGGGCACTCTCCTACGAGCAGTACTTC.

The chain couples TRBV5-6 to TRBJ1-2; D remains ambiguous. The CDR3 has 14 residues. CDR1 SGHDT and CDR2 YYEEEE come from the germline V gene. V lost 0 bases, J lost 2 bases, and 8 bases lay in between. In DNA, the CDR3 is TGTGCCAGCAGCTTGGGATCCTTCAACTATGGCTACACCTTC. It yields the protein CASSLGSFNYGYTF.

The V and J genes are TRBV5-1 and TRBJ1-2; 9 bases agree with TRBD1. CDR3 length: 16 residues. Trimming removed 3 bases from V and 0 bases from J; junction bases left unmatched: 6. Germline V CDR1 and CDR2: SGHRS, YFSETQ. The CDR3, as DNA: TGCGCCAGCAGCTCCCGACAGGGGGAACCTAACTATGGCTACACCTTC. Protein product: CASSSRQGEPNYGYTF. The full variable domain, completed using reference TRBV5-1 and TRBJ1-2, is KAGVTQTPRYLIKTRGQQVTLSCSPISGHRSVSWYQQTPGQGLQFLFEYFSETQRNKGNFPGRFSGRQFSNSRSEMNVSTLELGDSALYLCASSSRQGEPNYGYTFGSGTRLTVV.